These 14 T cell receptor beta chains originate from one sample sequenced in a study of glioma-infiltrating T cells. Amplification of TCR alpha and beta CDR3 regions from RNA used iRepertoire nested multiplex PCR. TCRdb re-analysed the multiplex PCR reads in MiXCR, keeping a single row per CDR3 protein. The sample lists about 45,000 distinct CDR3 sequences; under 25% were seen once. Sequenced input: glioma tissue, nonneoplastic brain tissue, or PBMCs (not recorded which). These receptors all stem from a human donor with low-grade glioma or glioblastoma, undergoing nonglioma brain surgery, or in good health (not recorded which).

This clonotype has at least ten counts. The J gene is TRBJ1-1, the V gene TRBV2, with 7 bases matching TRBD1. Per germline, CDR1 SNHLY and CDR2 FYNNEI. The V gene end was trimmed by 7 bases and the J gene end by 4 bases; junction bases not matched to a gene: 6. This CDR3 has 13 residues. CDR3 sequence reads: CASTTGEGTEAFF. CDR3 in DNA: TGTGCCAGCACCACAGGGGAAGGCACTGAAGCTTTCTTT.

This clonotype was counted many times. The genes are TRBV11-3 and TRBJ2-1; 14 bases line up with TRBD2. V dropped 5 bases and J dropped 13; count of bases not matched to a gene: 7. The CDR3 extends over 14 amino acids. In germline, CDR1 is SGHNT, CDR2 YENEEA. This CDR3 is CASSPRLAGGPQFF. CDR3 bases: TGTGCCAGCAGCCCTCGACTAGCGGGGGGGCCTCAGTTCTTC.

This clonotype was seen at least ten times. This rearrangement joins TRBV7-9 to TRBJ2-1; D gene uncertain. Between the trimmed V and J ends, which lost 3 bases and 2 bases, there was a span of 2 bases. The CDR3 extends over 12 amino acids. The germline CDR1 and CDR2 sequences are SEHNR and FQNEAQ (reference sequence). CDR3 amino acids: CASSLTYNEQFF. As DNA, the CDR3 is TGTGCCAGCAGCTTGACCTACAATGAGCAGTTCTTC.

CDR3 in DNA: TGTGCCAGCAGCCGTGGGGGGCGGGGGGGAGGGACCCAGTACTTC. Protein product: CASSRGGRGGGTQYF. J is TRBJ2-5 and V is TRBV6-2 or TRBV6-3, with 9 bases aligning to TRBD2. The J segment lost 7 bases and the V segment lost 6 bases, leaving 12 bases of the junction unmatched. Germline V gene sequence: CDR1 MNHEY, CDR2 SVGEGT. This CDR3 is 15 amino acids long.

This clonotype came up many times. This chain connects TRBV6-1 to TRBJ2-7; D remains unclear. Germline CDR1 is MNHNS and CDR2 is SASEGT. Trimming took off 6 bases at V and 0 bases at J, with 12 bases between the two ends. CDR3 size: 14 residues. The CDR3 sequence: CASRRELRSYEQYF. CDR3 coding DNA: TGTGCCAGCAGAAGAGAACTTCGCTCCTACGAGCAGTACTTC.

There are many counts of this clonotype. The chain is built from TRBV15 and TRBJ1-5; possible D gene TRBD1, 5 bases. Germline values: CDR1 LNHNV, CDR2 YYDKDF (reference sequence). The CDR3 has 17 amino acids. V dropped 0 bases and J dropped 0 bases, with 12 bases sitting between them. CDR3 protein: CATSRDPGGGSNQPQHF. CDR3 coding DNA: TGTGCCACCAGCAGAGATCCGGGGGGGGGTAGCAATCAGCCCCAGCATTTT.

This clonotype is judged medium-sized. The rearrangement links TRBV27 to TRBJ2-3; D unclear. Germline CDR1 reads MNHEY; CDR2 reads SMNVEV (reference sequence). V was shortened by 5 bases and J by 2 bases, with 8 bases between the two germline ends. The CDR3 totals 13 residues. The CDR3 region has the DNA TGTGCCAGCAGTCCCTTCAACACAGATACGCAGTATTTT. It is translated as CASSPFNTDTQYF.

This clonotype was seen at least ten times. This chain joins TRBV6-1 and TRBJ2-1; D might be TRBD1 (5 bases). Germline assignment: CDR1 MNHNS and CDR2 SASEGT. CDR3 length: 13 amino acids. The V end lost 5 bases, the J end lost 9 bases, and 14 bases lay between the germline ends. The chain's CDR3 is CASSYLTVGEQFF. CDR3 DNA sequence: TGTGCCAGCAGTTATTTGACAGTGGGTGAGCAGTTCTTC.

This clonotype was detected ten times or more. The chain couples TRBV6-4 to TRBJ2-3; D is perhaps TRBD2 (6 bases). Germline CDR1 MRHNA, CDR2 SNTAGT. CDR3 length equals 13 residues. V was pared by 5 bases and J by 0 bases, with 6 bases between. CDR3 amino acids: CASSSGSTDTQYF. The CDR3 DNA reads TGTGCCAGCAGTAGCGGGAGCACAGATACGCAGTATTTT.

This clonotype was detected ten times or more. CDR3 protein: CASSLRGSTDTQYF. DNA of the CDR3: TGTGCCAGTTCGCTCAGGGGCAGTACAGATACGCAGTATTTT. V gene TRBV2 combines with J gene TRBJ2-3; D might be TRBD1 (6 bases). V shed 9 bases and J shed 3 bases, with 16 bases lying between them. There are 14 residues in the CDR3. CDR1 is SNHLY and CDR2 is FYNNEI in the germline V gene. Variable domain in full (rest from reference TRBV2 and TRBJ2-3): EPEVTQTPSHQVTQMGQEVILRCVPISNHLYFYWYRQILGQKVEFLVSFYNNEISEKSEIFDDQFSVERPDGSNFTLKIRSTKLEDSAMYFCASSLRGSTDTQYFGPGTRLTVL.

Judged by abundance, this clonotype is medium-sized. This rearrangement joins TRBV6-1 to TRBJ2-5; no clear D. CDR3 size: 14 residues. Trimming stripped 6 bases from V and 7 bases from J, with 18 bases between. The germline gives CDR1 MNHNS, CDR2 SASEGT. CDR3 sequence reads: CASRSELDGGTQYF. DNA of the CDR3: TGTGCCAGCAGATCCGAGTTGGACGGTGGGACCCAGTACTTC.

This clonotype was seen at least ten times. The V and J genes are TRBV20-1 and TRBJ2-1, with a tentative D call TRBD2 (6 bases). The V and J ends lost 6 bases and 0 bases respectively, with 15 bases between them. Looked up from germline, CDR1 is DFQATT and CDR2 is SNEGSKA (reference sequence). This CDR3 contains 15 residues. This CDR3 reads CSACSGESSYNEQFF. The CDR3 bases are TGCAGTGCCTGCTCGGGGGAGAGCTCCTACAATGAGCAGTTCTTC.

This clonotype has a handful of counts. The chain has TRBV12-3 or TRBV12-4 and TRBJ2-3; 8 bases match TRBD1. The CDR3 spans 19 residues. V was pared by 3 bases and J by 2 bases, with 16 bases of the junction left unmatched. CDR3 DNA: TGTGCCAGCAGTTTCGGGACAGGCTCATATGGTTCCCTCACAGATACGCAGTATTTT. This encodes CASSFGTGSYGSLTDTQYF.

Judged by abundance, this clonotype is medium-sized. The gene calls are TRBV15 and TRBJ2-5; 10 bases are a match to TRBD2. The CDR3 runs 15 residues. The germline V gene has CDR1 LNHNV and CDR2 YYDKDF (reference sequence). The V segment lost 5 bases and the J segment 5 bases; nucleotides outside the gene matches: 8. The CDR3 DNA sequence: TGTGCCACCAGCGAGATAGCGGGGGGTTTTGAGACCCAGTACTTC. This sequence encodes CATSEIAGGFETQYF.